The 19 T cell receptor beta chains presented below share a single source sample, sequenced in a study of siplizumab effects on memory and regulatory T cells (dated by TCRdb to the late 2010s). To prepare the library, the immunoSEQ multiplex PCR assay was applied. This is the immuneACCESS table as TCRdb keeps it, with only in-frame sequences that have V and J called. A part of the clones is gone; compared with another copy, unresolved V genes explain less than half, and the rest is unexplained. For this sample there are around 100,000 clones; less than 95% appear just once. The top ten hold around 0.6% of the sample. The sequencing input was Tregs sorted from blood. All receptors come from a human donor in good health.

The V and J genes are TRBV7-2 and TRBJ2-7; D is ambiguous. From germline, CDR1 is SGHTA and CDR2 FQGNSA. The CDR3 length is 12 residues. V lost 11 bases, J lost 5 bases, and 16 bases lay in between. CDR3 protein: CAPGRLADEQYF. The DNA of the CDR3 is TGTGCCCCCGGACGGCTCGCGGACGAGCAGTACTTC. The full variable domain, with the rest looked up from reference TRBV7-2 and TRBJ2-7, is GAGVSQSPSNKVTEKGKDVELRCDPISGHTALYWYRQSLGQGLEFLIYFQGNSAPDKSGLPSDRFSAERTGGSVSTLTIQRTQQEDSAVYLCAPGRLADEQYFGPGTRLTVT.

The rearrangement joins TRBV19 to TRBJ2-2; possibly TRBD1 or TRBD2 for D (5 bases each). Germline assignment: CDR1 LNHDA and CDR2 SQIVND (reference sequence). CDR3 length: 17 amino acids. Trimming took off 4 bases at V and 1 base at J, with 16 bases between the two ends. This CDR3 reads CASSNLRDGKNTGELFF. CDR3 sequence (DNA): TGTGCCAGTAGTAACCTCAGGGACGGAAAGAACACCGGGGAGCTGTTTTTT. The variable domain in full, with the rest retrieved from reference TRBV19 and TRBJ2-2, is DGGITQSPKYLFRKEGQNVTLSCEQNLNHDAMYWYRQDPGQGLRLIYYSQIVNDFQKGDIAEGYSVSREKKESFPLTVTSAQKNPTAFYLCASSNLRDGKNTGELFFGEGSRLTVL.

The chain joins TRBV5-1 to TRBJ1-5; TRBD1 is a possible D gene (6 bases). CDR3 size: 15 residues. V was clipped by 2 bases and J by 0 bases, with 9 bases between them. Germline V gene sequence: CDR1 SGHRS, CDR2 YFSETQ. The CDR3 DNA sequence: TGCGCCAGCAGCTTAGGGGGAGCTAGCAATCAGCCCCAGCATTTT. It encodes CASSLGGASNQPQHF. Full variable domain (outside the CDR3, taken from reference TRBV5-1 and TRBJ1-5): KAGVTQTPRYLIKTRGQQVTLSCSPISGHRSVSWYQQTPGQGLQFLFEYFSETQRNKGNFPGRFSGRQFSNSRSEMNVSTLELGDSALYLCASSLGGASNQPQHFGDGTRLSIL.

The gene calls are TRBV10-1 and TRBJ2-1; D ambiguous. V lost 8 bases and J 8 bases, leaving 16 bases between the germline ends. The germline CDR1 and CDR2 sequences are WNHNN and SYGVQD (reference sequence). This CDR3 has 13 amino acids. The CDR3: CASARQLGDEQFF. The CDR3 DNA is TGCGCCAGCGCCCGTCAGTTAGGCGATGAGCAGTTCTTC.

This clone occurred once. This chain connects TRBV28 to TRBJ2-4; tentatively, D is TRBD2 (6 bases). The CDR3 runs 15 residues. The V and J ends lost 5 bases and 2 bases respectively, with 13 bases between them. The V gene's germline CDR1 is MDHEN and CDR2 SYDVKM. DNA of the CDR3: TGTGCCAGCAGTGAACCCGGGAGAACCAAAAACATTCAGTACTTC. Protein: CASSEPGRTKNIQYF.

CDR3 sequence: CASSARQYTGELFF. The CDR3 DNA follows: TGTGCCAGCAGCGCCAGACAGTACACCGGGGAGCTGTTTTTT. The chain recombines TRBV9 with TRBJ2-2, with a possible D match to TRBD1 (5 bases). Germline lookup yields CDR1 SGDLS and CDR2 YYNGEE. The CDR3 has 14 residues. Trimming took off 3 bases at V and 3 bases at J, with 9 bases between the two ends.

The chain joins TRBV10-3 to TRBJ2-7; 9 bases agree with TRBD2. Germline values: CDR1 ENHRY, CDR2 SYGVKD. J was trimmed by 3 bases and V by 6 bases; bases with no gene match: 3. This CDR3 has 13 residues. Here the CDR3 reads CAIRSSGVYEQYF. In DNA, the CDR3 is TGTGCCATCAGATCTAGCGGGGTCTACGAGCAGTACTTC.

The rearrangement links TRBV7-8 to TRBJ1-2, with D perhaps TRBD1 (6 bases). Germline V gives CDR1 SGHVS, CDR2 FQNEAQ. This CDR3 comprises 15 residues. V was cut by 5 bases and J by 4 bases, with 17 bases left in between. The CDR3 reads CASSVRQAAPYGYTF. CDR3 nucleotides: TGTGCCAGCAGCGTAAGACAGGCCGCCCCCTATGGCTACACCTTC.

This chain connects TRBV5-1 to TRBJ1-2, with 7 bases matching TRBD1. Losses at the gene ends were 4 bases for V and 4 bases for J; bases not matched to a gene: 4. The CDR3 is 13 residues long. Germline V gene data show CDR1 as SGHRS and CDR2 as YFSETQ. The CDR3 DNA is TGCGCCAGCAGCCCAGGGGGGCCCTATGGCTACACCTTC. It specifies CASSPGGPYGYTF. Supplemented by reference TRBV5-1 and TRBJ1-2, the full variable domain reads KAGVTQTPRYLIKTRGQQVTLSCSPISGHRSVSWYQQTPGQGLQFLFEYFSETQRNKGNFPGRFSGRQFSNSRSEMNVSTLELGDSALYLCASSPGGPYGYTFGSGTRLTVV.

The chain joins TRBV7-9 to TRBJ2-6; the match to TRBD1 covers 11 bases. With V trimmed by 5 bases and J by 0 bases, 9 bases remained unmatched. In germline, CDR1 is SEHNR, CDR2 FQNEAQ (reference sequence). The CDR3 has 19 amino acids. CDR3: CASSQTGTGGSSGANVLTF. The CDR3 DNA follows: TGTGCCAGCAGCCAAACCGGGACAGGGGGGAGCTCTGGGGCCAACGTCCTGACTTTC. Full variable domain (remainder filled in from reference TRBV7-9 and TRBJ2-6): DTGVSQNPRHKITKRGQNVTFRCDPISEHNRLYWYRQTLGQGPEFLTYFQNEAQLEKSRLLSDRFSAERPKGSFSTLEIQRTEQGDSAMYLCASSQTGTGGSSGANVLTFGAGSRLTVL.

This chain uses TRBV7-6 with TRBJ1-3; possible D gene TRBD1, 5 bases. Germline CDR1 and CDR2: SGHVS and FNYEAQ. V lost 2 bases to trimming and J lost 0 bases, with 8 bases between them. The CDR3 is 15 residues long. The CDR3 DNA reads as TGTGCCAGCAGCTTAAGCGGGGCCTCTGGAAACACCATATATTTT. Protein product: CASSLSGASGNTIYF.

The chain links TRBV7-9 to TRBJ1-2; possibly TRBD1 for D (5 bases). The CDR3 spans 15 residues. Trimming removed 5 bases at V and 3 bases at J, with 16 bases between. Germline V gene data show CDR1 as SEHNR and CDR2 as FQNEAQ (reference sequence). This CDR3 reads CASSPREGFYYGYTF. The DNA for the CDR3 is TGTGCCAGCAGCCCAAGGGAGGGGTTCTACTATGGCTACACCTTC.

The rearrangement links TRBV4-2 to TRBJ1-5; the D is unclear. CDR1 and CDR2 (germline): LGHNA, YNFKEQ. This CDR3 region has 17 residues. V lost 0 bases and J 5 bases, leaving 17 bases between the germline ends. CDR3 loop: CASSQDPRGREDQPQHF. CDR3 in DNA: TGTGCCAGCAGCCAAGATCCCCGAGGGAGAGAGGATCAGCCCCAGCATTTT.

The gene calls are TRBV5-1 and TRBJ1-2; TRBD1 agrees at 7 bases. V dropped 3 bases and J dropped 3; count of bases not matched to a gene: 5. The germline V gene encodes CDR1 SGHRS and CDR2 YFSETQ. The CDR3 contains 14 residues. CDR3 loop: CASSSGGGDYGYTF. The CDR3 DNA reads as TGCGCCAGCAGCTCTGGAGGGGGCGACTATGGCTACACCTTC.

This sequence joins TRBV7-9 and TRBJ2-5; 8 bases line up with TRBD1. CDR3 size: 15 residues. CDR1 and CDR2 (germline): SEHNR, FQNEAQ (reference sequence). V trimming: 5 bases; J trimming: 4 bases; junction bases outside the gene matches: 9. CDR3 DNA sequence: TGTGCCAGCAGCCGCCGGGGGACAGGCGGAGAGACCCAGTACTTC. Translation: CASSRRGTGGETQYF.

The rearrangement joins TRBV7-9 to TRBJ2-3; D perhaps matches TRBD2 (7 bases). Trimming removed 6 bases at V and 5 bases at J, with 27 bases between. Per the germline V gene, CDR1 is SEHNR and CDR2 is FQNEAQ (reference sequence). The CDR3 loop spans 18 amino acids. The CDR3 DNA sequence: TGTGCCAGCAGGATACAACGGGCTAGCGGAGGGGGGAGAGATACGCAGTATTTT. It translates to CASRIQRASGGGRDTQYF.

V gene TRBV19 combines with J gene TRBJ1-1; no reliable D call. The CDR3 consists of 13 residues. Per germline, CDR1 LNHDA and CDR2 SQIVND (reference sequence). Trimming took 8 bases from V and 1 from J, leaving 11 bases between them. The CDR3 DNA sequence: TGTGCCAGTTATGGGTTCGAGAACACTGAAGCTTTCTTT. The encoded protein is CASYGFENTEAFF. Drawing the rest from reference TRBV19 and TRBJ1-1, the complete variable domain is DGGITQSPKYLFRKEGQNVTLSCEQNLNHDAMYWYRQDPGQGLRLIYYSQIVNDFQKGDIAEGYSVSREKKESFPLTVTSAQKNPTAFYLCASYGFENTEAFFGQGTRLTVV.

The chain is built from TRBV14 and TRBJ1-6, with D unclear. Trimming left V 1 base short and J 9 bases short, with 13 bases between. The CDR3 consists of 15 residues. The germline V gene has CDR1 SGHDN and CDR2 FVKESK. CDR3 DNA: TGTGCCAGCAGCCAAGGATTCGGGGTGGGTTCACCCCTCCACTTT. Its protein is CASSQGFGVGSPLHF.

This clone appeared a single time. The V gene is TRBV5-4, the J gene TRBJ2-1; tentative D call: TRBD2 (6 bases). CDR1 is SGHNT and CDR2 is YYREEE in the germline V gene (reference sequence). The V end was cut by 4 bases, the J end by 4 bases, with 9 bases between. This CDR3 contains 13 residues. The CDR3 bases are TGTGCCAGCAGCCCCCGGGGGTACAATGAGCAGTTCTTC. It is translated as CASSPRGYNEQFF.